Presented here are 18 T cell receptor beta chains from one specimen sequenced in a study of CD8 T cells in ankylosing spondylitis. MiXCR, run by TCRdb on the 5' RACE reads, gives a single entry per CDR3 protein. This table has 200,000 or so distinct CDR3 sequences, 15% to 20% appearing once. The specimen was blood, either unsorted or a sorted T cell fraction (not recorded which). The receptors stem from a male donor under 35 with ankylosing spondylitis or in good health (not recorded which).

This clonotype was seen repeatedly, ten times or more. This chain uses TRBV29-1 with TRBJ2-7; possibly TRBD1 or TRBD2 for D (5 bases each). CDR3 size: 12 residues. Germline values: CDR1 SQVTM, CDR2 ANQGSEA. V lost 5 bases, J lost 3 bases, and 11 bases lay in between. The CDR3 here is CSVRGARYEQYF. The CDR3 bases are TGCAGCGTTCGGGGCGCACGCTACGAGCAGTACTTC.

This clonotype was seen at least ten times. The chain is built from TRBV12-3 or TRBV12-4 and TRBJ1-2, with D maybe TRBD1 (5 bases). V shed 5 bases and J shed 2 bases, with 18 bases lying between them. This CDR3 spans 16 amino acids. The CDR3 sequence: CASSPGRTAHNYGYTF. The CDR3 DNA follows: TGTGCCAGCAGTCCAGGGCGGACGGCGCACAACTATGGCTACACCTTC.

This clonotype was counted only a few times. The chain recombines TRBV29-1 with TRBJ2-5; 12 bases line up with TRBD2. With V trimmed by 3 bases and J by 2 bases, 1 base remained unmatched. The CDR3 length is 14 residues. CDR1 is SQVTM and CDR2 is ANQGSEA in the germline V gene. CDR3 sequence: CSVETSGSQETQYF. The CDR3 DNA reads TGCAGCGTTGAGACTAGCGGGAGTCAAGAGACCCAGTACTTC.

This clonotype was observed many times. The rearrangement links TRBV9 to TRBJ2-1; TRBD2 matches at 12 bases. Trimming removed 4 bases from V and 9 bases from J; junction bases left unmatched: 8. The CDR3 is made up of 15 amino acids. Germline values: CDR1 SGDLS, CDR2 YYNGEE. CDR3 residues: CASSLTSGRLGEQFF. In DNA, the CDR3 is TGTGCCAGCAGCTTGACTAGCGGGAGACTAGGTGAGCAGTTCTTC.

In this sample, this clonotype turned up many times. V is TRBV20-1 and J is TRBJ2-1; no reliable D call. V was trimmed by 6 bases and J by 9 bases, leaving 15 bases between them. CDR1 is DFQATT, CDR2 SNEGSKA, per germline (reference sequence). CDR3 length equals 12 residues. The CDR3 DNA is TGCAGTGCCAAACAATTTTGGGGTGAGCAGTTCTTC. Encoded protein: CSAKQFWGEQFF.

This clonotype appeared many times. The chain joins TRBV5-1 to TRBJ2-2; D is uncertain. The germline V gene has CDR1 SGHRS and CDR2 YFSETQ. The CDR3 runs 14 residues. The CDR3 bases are TGCGCGAGCCGTCTGGGGTGGAACACCGGGGAGCTGTTTTTT. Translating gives CASRLGWNTGELFF.

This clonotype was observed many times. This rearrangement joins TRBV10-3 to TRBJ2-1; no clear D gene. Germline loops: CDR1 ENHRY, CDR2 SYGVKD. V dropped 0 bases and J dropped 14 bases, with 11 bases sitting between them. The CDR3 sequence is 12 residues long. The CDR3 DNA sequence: TGTGCCATCAGTGAGTCGATCAGTGGTGAGTTCTTC. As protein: CAISESISGEFF.

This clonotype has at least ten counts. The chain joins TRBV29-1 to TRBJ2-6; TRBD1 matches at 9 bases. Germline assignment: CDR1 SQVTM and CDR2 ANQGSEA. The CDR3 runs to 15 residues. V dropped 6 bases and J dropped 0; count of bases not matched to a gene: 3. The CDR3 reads CSVRDRVSGANVLTF. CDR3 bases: TGCAGCGTGCGGGACAGGGTCTCTGGGGCCAACGTCCTGACTTTC. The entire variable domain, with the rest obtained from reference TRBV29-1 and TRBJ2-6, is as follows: SAVISQKPSRDICQRGTSLTIQCQVDSQVTMMFWYRQQPGQSLTLIATANQGSEATYESGFVIDKFPISRPNLTFSTLTVSNMSPEDSSIYLCSVRDRVSGANVLTFGAGSRLTVL.

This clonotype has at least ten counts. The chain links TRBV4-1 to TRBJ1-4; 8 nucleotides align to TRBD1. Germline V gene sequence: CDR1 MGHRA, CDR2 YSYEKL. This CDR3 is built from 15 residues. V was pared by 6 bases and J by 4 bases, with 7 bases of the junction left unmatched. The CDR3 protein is CASRNRGTHNEKLFF. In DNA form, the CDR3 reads TGCGCCAGCAGGAACAGGGGGACTCATAATGAAAAACTGTTTTTT.

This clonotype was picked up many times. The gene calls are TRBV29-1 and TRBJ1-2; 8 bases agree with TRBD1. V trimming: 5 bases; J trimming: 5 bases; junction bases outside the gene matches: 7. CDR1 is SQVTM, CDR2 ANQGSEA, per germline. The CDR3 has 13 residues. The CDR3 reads CSVTGGKAYGYTF. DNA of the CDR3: TGCAGCGTTACAGGGGGTAAGGCTTATGGCTACACCTTC.

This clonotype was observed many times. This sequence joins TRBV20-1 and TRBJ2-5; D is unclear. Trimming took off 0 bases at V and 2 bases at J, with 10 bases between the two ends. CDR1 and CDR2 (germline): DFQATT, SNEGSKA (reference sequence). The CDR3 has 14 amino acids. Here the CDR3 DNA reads TGCAGTGCTAGAGATCCGTGGCAGCAAGAGACCCAGTACTTC. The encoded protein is CSARDPWQQETQYF.

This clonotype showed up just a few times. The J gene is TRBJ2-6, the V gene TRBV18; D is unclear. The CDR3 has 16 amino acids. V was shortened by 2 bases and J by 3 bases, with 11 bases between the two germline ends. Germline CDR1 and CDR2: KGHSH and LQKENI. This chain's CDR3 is CASSPVGVGGANVLTF. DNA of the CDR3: TGTGCCAGCTCACCAGTTGGCGTTGGTGGGGCCAACGTCCTGACTTTC.

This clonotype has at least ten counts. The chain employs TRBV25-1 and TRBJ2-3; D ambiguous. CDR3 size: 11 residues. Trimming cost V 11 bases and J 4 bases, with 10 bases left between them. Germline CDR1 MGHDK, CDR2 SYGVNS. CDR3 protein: CAFSGPDTQYF. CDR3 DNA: TGTGCCTTTTCCGGACCAGATACGCAGTATTTT.

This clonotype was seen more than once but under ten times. The CDR3 spells CASSLGQASETQYF. CDR3 nucleotides: TGTGCCAGCAGCTTAGGACAGGCCTCAGAGACCCAGTACTTC. The rearrangement joins TRBV7-9 to TRBJ2-5; a weak D match, TRBD1 (6 bases). The CDR3 spans 14 residues. CDR1 SEHNR and CDR2 FQNEAQ come from the germline V gene (reference sequence). With 1 base removed from V and 4 bases from J, the gap between germline ends came to 10 bases.

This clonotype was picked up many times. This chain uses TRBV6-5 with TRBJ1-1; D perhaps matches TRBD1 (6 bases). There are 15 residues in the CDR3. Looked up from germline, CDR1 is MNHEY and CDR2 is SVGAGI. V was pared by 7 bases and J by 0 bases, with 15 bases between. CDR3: CASKTGLILNTEAFF. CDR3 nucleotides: TGTGCCAGCAAGACAGGTCTGATCCTGAACACTGAAGCTTTCTTT.

The CDR3 DNA reads as TGTGCCATCAGTGACCTCTATGGGTCCGGGGAGCTGTTTTTT. Protein product: CAISDLYGSGELFF. This sequence joins TRBV10-3 and TRBJ2-2, with D uncertain. Trimming shortened V by 3 bases and J by 6 bases, and 11 bases separated the two germline ends. The CDR3 totals 14 residues. Germline V lookup: CDR1 ENHRY, CDR2 SYGVKD.

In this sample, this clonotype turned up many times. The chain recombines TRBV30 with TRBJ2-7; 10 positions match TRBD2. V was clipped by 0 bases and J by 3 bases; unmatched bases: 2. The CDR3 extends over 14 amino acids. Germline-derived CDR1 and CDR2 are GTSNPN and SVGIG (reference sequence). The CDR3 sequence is CAWSVTSGNYEQYF. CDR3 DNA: TGTGCCTGGAGTGTCACTAGCGGGAACTACGAGCAGTACTTC.

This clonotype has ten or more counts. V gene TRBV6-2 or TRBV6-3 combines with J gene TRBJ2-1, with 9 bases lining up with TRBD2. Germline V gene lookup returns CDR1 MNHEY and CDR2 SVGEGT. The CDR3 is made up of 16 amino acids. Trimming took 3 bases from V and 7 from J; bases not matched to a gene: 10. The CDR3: CASSYSLAGLVNEQFF. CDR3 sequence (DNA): TGTGCCAGCAGTTATAGTCTAGCGGGGCTCGTGAATGAGCAGTTCTTC.